The clone carrying this T cell receptor beta chain is a singleton in its sample. The DNA is omitted, as the CDR3 cannot be located on it reliably, and the CDR3 follows TCRdb's listing. CDR1 and CDR2 from the germline V gene are SGDLS and YYNGEE. The length of the CDR3 is 15 amino acids, counting both ends. The data originate from a study of T-cell reconstitution after alpha-beta-depleted transplantation in children. TCRbeta library construction was performed incorporating unique molecular identifiers. Each CDR3 protein gets one entry after TCRdb re-called the PCR reads with MiXCR. This sample has approximately 250,000 distinct CDR3 sequences; approximately 9.7% occur once, and the top ten carry less than 6%.

The sample in question was PBMCs from the stem cell graft donor, obtained from the stem cell graft. This chain uses TRBV9 with TRBJ1-6. This TCR derives from a human donor who donated a stem cell graft to a child with SCID. The CDR3 spells CASSVGEGSGSPIHF.